Ten or more counts support the clone carrying this TCR beta chain. A junction boundary mismatches the germline segment, possibly from a read error. This CDR3 has 14 residues. Germline lookup yields CDR1 MNHNS and CDR2 SASEGT. It was with unique molecular identifiers that the TCRbeta library was prepared. Using its own MiXCR run on the PCR reads, TCRdb lists one record per CDR3 protein. The sample records hundreds of thousands of distinct CDR3 sequences, about an eighth being singletons. This sample was included in a study of T-cell reconstitution after alpha-beta-depleted transplantation in children. This sequence was found in a girl aged 2 to 10 with congenital amegakaryocytic thrombocytopenia, due to receive a stem cell transplant. This chain joins TRBV6-1 and TRBJ2-3, with 8 bases fitting TRBD2. The sample in question was PBMCs, obtained before TCRalphabeta/CD19-depleted stem cell transplant. The CDR3 region is CASNEAGAVDTQYF. Written as DNA, the CDR3 is TGTGCCAGCAATGAAGCGGGAGCCGTAGATACGCAGTATTTT.